Following are 13 T cell receptor beta chains from one sample sequenced in a study of T-cell memory formation after mild COVID-19. Via MiXCR, TCRdb re-called the 5' RACE reads, giving one row per CDR3 protein. The sample has about 560,000 distinct CDR3 sequences; roughly 20% are singletons. The sequencing sample was made of PBMCs or a T cell subset sorted from them (not recorded which). These receptors all come from an adult woman who had mild COVID-19 (a few samples of this study predate the infection). Cell type and time point are not known.

This clonotype is a singleton in its sample. This chain uses TRBV6-2 or TRBV6-3 with TRBJ2-5, with D hard to call. Trimming shortened V by 0 bases and J by 1 base, and 6 bases separated the two germline ends. The CDR3 spans 14 residues. The V gene's germline CDR1 is MNHEY and CDR2 SVGEGT. CDR3 in DNA: TGTGCCAGCAGTTACTCTCTGGTCCAAGAGACCCAGTACTTC. Translating it yields CASSYSLVQETQYF.

Details on this clonotype: An end of the junction differs from the germline gene, which may be a read error. CDR3 protein: CASSLGNTNEQFF. DNA of the CDR3: TGTGCTAGCAGCTTGGGGAACACCAATGAGCAGTTCTTC. The chain recombines TRBV7-7 with TRBJ2-1; D gene unclear. This CDR3 is built from 13 residues. The V gene's germline CDR1 is SSHAT and CDR2 FNYEAQ (reference sequence).

V usage is TRBV5-1 and J usage is TRBJ2-7, with D possibly being TRBD1 (6 bases). The CDR3 runs to 16 residues. Trimming pared 5 bases from V and 0 bases from J, leaving 18 bases between. CDR1 and CDR2 (germline): SGHRS, YFSETQ. CDR3 protein: CASSFRSRGTSYEQYF. The DNA of the CDR3 is TGCGCCAGCAGTTTCCGAAGCAGGGGTACCTCCTACGAGCAGTACTTC.

In its sample, this clonotype was seen a few times. The rearrangement joins TRBV7-9 to TRBJ2-5; 7 nucleotides align to TRBD2. Germline CDR1 and CDR2: SEHNR and FQNEAQ (reference sequence). The CDR3 has 15 amino acids. The ends lost 5 bases at V and 0 bases at J; junction bases unmatched: 6. CDR3 DNA: TGTGCCAGCAGCCCGGGGGGAGGGAACCAAGAGACCCAGTACTTC. The encoded protein is CASSPGGGNQETQYF.

Concerning this clonotype itself: This sequence may be a read error, since a much larger clone differs from it by one base. The genes are TRBV2 and TRBJ2-7; the match to TRBD1 covers 8 bases. The germline gives CDR1 SNHLY, CDR2 FYNNEI. The CDR3 is made up of 12 amino acids. Germline trimming cut 8 bases from V and 2 bases from J; bases unmatched to any gene: 2. CDR3 DNA: TGTGCCAGCCGGGACAGGACCTACGAGCAGTACTTC. It codes for CASRDRTYEQYF. Filled out from reference TRBV2 and TRBJ2-7, the complete variable domain reads EPEVTQTPSHQVTQMGQEVILRCVPISNHLYFYWYRQILGQKVEFLVSFYNNEISEKSEIFDDQFSVERPDGSNFTLKIRSTKLEDSAMYFCASRDRTYEQYFGPGTRLTVT.

The V and J genes are TRBV7-8 and TRBJ1-4; D is undetermined. V lost 1 base to trimming and J lost 8 bases, with 23 bases between them. This CDR3 is built from 18 residues. Germline V gives CDR1 SGHVS, CDR2 FQNEAQ. The CDR3 DNA reads as TGTGCCAGCAGCTTAGTCCCCTCAGGACGGATGTCGGGCGAAAAACTGTTTTTT. Translated, it gives CASSLVPSGRMSGEKLFF. Supplemented by reference TRBV7-8 and TRBJ1-4, the full variable domain reads GAGVSQSPRYKVAKRGQDVALRCDPISGHVSLFWYQQALGQGPEFLTYFQNEAQLDKSGLPSDRFFAERPEGSVSTLKIQRTQQEDSAVYLCASSLVPSGRMSGEKLFFGSGTQLSVL.

This clonotype was found a few times. The V and J genes are TRBV5-1 and TRBJ2-5, with 8 positions matching TRBD1. The CDR3 is 14 residues long. Looked up from germline, CDR1 is SGHRS and CDR2 is YFSETQ. The V segment lost 5 bases and the J segment 3 bases; nucleotides outside the gene matches: 6. CDR3: CASSYKDREETQYF. The CDR3 coding sequence is TGCGCCAGCAGTTATAAGGACAGGGAAGAGACCCAGTACTTC. The full variable domain, in which reference TRBV5-1 and TRBJ2-5 provide the parts outside the CDR3, is KAGVTQTPRYLIKTRGQQVTLSCSPISGHRSVSWYQQTPGQGLQFLFEYFSETQRNKGNFPGRFSGRQFSNSRSEMNVSTLELGDSALYLCASSYKDREETQYFGPGTRLLVL.

This clonotype has at least ten counts. The chain uses TRBV5-1 and TRBJ2-1; TRBD2 agrees at 7 bases. V dropped 4 bases and J dropped 9; count of bases not matched to a gene: 16. Germline CDR1 SGHRS, CDR2 YFSETQ. The length of the CDR3 is 16 residues. CDR3 nucleotide sequence: TGCGCCAGCAGCCCTGGAGGGACGCGCCCGGGGGGTGAGCAGTTCTTC. Its protein is CASSPGGTRPGGEQFF.

This clonotype turned up a few times. The chain uses TRBV11-2 and TRBJ2-3; 8 nucleotides match TRBD2. The germline V gene has CDR1 SGHAT and CDR2 FQNNGV. The CDR3 loop spans 15 amino acids. The V segment lost 5 bases and the J segment 3 bases; nucleotides outside the gene matches: 7. CDR3 residues: CASSLTGLGTDTQYF. In DNA form, the CDR3 reads TGTGCCAGCAGCCTGACGGGACTAGGTACAGATACGCAGTATTTT.

The V and J genes are TRBV28 and TRBJ1-2; D unresolved. The CDR3 is 13 amino acids. Germline lookup yields CDR1 MDHEN and CDR2 SYDVKM. The germline V and J ends were trimmed by 6 bases and 5 bases, with 13 bases remaining between them. The CDR3 DNA sequence: TGTGCCAGCAGCCTGGACGGGAGATATGGCTACACCTTC. Encoded protein: CASSLDGRYGYTF.

This clonotype was picked up a small number of times. The J gene is TRBJ2-1, the V gene TRBV5-6; TRBD1 might be the D (7 bases). This CDR3 has 16 residues. Germline V gives CDR1 SGHDT, CDR2 YYEEEE. The germline V and J ends were trimmed by 0 bases and 9 bases, with 19 bases remaining between them. The DNA for the CDR3 is TGTGCCAGCAGCTTGGGGGCGGGACAGAGGGTCAGTGAGCAGTTCTTC. This translates into CASSLGAGQRVSEQFF.

A few counts support this clonotype. The chain couples TRBV12-3 or TRBV12-4 to TRBJ2-7, with TRBD2 matching 8 bases. With V trimmed by 2 bases and J by 2 bases, 8 bases remained unmatched. This CDR3 region has 16 residues. The CDR3 DNA sequence: TGTGCCAGCAGTTTAAGGCTAGCGGGCCTGACCTACGAGCAGTACTTC. Translated: CASSLRLAGLTYEQYF.

In DNA form, the CDR3 reads TGTGCCAGCAGTGAAATGACGGGGACTACACGAGAGCAGTACTTC. Its protein product is CASSEMTGTTREQYF. The V call is TRBV6-1, the J call TRBJ2-7; TRBD2 matches 7 bases. The CDR3 covers 15 residues. V trimming: 2 bases; J trimming: 7 bases; junction bases outside the gene matches: 11. Germline loops: CDR1 MNHNS, CDR2 SASEGT.